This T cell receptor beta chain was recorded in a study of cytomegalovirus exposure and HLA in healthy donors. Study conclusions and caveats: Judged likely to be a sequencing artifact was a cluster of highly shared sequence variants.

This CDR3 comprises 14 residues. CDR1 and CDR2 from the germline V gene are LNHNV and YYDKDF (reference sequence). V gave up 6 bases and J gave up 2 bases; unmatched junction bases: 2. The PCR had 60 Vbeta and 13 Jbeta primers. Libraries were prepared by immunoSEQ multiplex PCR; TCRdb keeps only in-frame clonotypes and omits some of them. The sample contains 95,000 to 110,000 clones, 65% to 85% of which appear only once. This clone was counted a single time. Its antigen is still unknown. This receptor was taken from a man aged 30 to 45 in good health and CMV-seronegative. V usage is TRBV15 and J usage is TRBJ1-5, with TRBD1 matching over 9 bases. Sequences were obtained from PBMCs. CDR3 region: CATSTGGGNQPQHF. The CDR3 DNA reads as TGTGCCACCAGTACAGGGGGCGGCAATCAGCCCCAGCATTTT.